This entry features one T cell receptor (beta chain) sequence. Antigen unknown. The ends lost 5 bases at V and 10 bases at J; junction bases unmatched: 8. This CDR3 has 12 residues. This specimen belongs to a study of Ad26.COV2.S vaccination and SARS-CoV-2 variants. TCRdb's copy holds only in-frame clones and misses some; the assay was immunoSEQ multiplex PCR. The sample records 350,000 to 500,000 clones, about 92% being singletons. As for treatment: 15 to 20 received Ad26.COV2.S at low or high dose, single or two shots; 5 received placebo; per-sample allocation not given. Collection of samples fell on day 63 after the first vaccine or placebo injection. Whoever gave the sample was an adult aged 18-55 years in Boston. Findings of the study overall: Non-spike TCR breadth showed similarity between vaccine and placebo recipients.

Sequencing used peripheral blood, obtained in a trial of Ad26.COV2.S vaccine versus placebo. V usage is TRBV12-3 or TRBV12-4 and J usage is TRBJ2-7, with 7 nucleotides matching TRBD1. The TCR was taken from a person aged 18-60 years who received the Ad26.COV2.S COVID-19 vaccine or a placebo. CDR3 loop: CASSPDRVEQYF. CDR3 DNA: TGTGCCAGCAGTCCCGACAGGGTGGAACAGTACTTC.